The entry that follows covers one T cell receptor beta chain sequence. TCRdb's copy holds only in-frame clones and misses some; the assay was immunoSEQ multiplex PCR. This table has 250,000 to 350,000 clones, over 75% appearing once. The sample belongs to a study of blood T cell repertoires in COVID-19. The CDR3 consists of 14 residues. The germline CDR1 and CDR2 sequences are MNHEY and SMNVEV (reference sequence). The J segment lost 1 base and the V segment lost 8 bases, leaving 7 bases of the junction unmatched. V and J are TRBV27 and TRBJ1-1; 7 bases are shared with TRBD1. The sample consisted of peripheral blood. This sequence originates from a woman aged 45 to 65 with active or convalescent COVID-19. The CDR3: CASRPWTGNTEAFF. CDR3 DNA: TGTGCCAGCCGACCTTGGACAGGGAACACTGAAGCTTTCTTT.